Sequencing of this T cell receptor (beta chain) was carried out in a study of cytomegalovirus exposure and HLA in healthy donors. Study-level points and caveats: According to an earlier analysis, most TCR beta V segments yielded productive rearrangements about 87% or about 30% of the time. When analyzed later, the rates of TCR association showed variation by HLA locus, with DRB1 the most and HLA-C the fewest.

PCR was performed using 60 Vbeta and 13 Jbeta primers. The table came from immunoSEQ multiplex PCR; TCRdb's copy has only in-frame clones and leaves some out. The table includes under 150,000 clones, about two thirds detected once. This CDR3 spans 14 amino acids. V was pared by 5 bases and J by 0 bases, with 8 bases between. Looked up from germline, CDR1 is LNHDA and CDR2 is SQIVND (reference sequence). Details on this clone: Its antigen is undetermined.

What was sequenced was PBMCs. The sequence was obtained from a man aged 50-60 years in good health and CMV-seropositive. The V and J genes are TRBV19 and TRBJ2-1; the D is unclear. This CDR3 reads CASSWRSSYNEQFF. In DNA, the CDR3 is TGTGCCAGTAGTTGGCGGAGCTCCTACAATGAGCAGTTCTTC.